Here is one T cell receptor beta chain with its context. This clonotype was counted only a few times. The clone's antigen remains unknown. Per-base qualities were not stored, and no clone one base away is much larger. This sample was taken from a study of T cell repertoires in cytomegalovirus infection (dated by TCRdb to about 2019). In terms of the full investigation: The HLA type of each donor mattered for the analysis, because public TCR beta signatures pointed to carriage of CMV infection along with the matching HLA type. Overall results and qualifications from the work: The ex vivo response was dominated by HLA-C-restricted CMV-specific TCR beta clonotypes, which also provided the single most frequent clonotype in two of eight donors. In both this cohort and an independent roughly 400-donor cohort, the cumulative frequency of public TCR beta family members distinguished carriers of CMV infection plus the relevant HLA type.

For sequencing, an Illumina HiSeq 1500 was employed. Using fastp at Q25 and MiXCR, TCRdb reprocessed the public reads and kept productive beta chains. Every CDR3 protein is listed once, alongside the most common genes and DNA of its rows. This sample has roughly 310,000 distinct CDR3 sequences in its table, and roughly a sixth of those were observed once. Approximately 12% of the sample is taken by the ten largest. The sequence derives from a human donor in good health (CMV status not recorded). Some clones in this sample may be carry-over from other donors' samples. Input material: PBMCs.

The nucleotide sequence is given as TGTGCCAGCAGTTACGGGACTAGCGGGGGCACAGATACGCAGTATTTT. This gives the protein CASSYGTSGGTDTQYF. The chain was built from TRBV6-2 or TRBV6-3 and TRBJ2-3, with 13 junctional bases fitting TRBD2. The CDR3 numbers 16 residues from cysteine through phenylalanine. Solely the CDR3 DNA is kept, with 48 bases framed from the first base. Sequences MNHEY (CDR1) and SVGEGT (CDR2) are obtained from the germline V gene. Trimming takes 2 bases off V and 1 base off J; junction bases not matched to a gene: 0.